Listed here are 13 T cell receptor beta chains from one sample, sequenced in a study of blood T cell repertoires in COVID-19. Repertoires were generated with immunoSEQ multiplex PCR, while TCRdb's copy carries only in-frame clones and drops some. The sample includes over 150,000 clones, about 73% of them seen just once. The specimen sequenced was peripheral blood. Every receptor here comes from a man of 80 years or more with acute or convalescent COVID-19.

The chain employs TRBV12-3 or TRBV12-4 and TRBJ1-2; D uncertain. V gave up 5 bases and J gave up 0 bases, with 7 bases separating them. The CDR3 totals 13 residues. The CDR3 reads CASSRQSNYGYTF. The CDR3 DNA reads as TGTGCCAGCAGTCGCCAGTCTAACTATGGCTACACCTTC.

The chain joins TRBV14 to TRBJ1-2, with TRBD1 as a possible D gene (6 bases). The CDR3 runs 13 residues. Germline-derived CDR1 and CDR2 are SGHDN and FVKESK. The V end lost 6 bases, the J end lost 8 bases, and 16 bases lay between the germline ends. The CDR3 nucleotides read TGTGCCAGCAGTCGCGAGGGGGTCCGAGGCTACACCTTC. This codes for CASSREGVRGYTF.

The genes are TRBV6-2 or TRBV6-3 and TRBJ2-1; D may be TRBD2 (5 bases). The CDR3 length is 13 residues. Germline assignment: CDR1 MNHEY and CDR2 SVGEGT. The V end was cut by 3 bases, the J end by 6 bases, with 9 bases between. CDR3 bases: TGTGCCAGCAGTTATGCCCGGGGCAATGAGCAGTTCTTC. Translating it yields CASSYARGNEQFF.

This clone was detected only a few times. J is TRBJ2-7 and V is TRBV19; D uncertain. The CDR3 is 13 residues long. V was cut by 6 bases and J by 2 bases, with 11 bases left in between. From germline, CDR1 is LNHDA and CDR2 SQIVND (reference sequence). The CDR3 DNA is TGTGCCAGTAGCCTGCGGAGAACCTACGAGCAGTACTTC. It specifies CASSLRRTYEQYF.

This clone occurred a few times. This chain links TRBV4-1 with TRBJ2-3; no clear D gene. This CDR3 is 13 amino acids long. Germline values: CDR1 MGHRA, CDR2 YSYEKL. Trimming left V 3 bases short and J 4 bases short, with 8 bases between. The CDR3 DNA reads TGCGCCAGCAGCCACCCGGTTTCAGATACGCAGTATTTT. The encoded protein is CASSHPVSDTQYF.

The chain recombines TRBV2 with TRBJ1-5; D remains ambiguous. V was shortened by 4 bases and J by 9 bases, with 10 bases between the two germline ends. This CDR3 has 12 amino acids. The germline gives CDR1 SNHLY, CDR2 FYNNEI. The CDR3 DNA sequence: TGTGCCAGCAGTGCCGGTAGCCGGCCCCAGCATTTT. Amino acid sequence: CASSAGSRPQHF.

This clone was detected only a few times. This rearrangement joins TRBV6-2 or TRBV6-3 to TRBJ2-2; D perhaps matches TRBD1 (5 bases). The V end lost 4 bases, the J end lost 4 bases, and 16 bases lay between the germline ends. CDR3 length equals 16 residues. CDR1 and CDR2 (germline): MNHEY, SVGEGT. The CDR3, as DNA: TGTGCCAGCAGTTCGCCTAAGGGGCGCATCACCGGGGAGCTGTTTTTT. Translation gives CASSSPKGRITGELFF.

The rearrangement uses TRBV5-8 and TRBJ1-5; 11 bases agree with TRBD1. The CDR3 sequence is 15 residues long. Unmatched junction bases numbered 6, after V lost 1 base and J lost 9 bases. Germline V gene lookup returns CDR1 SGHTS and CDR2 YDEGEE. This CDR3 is CASSLRDRGKRPQHF. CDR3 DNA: TGTGCCAGCAGCTTGCGGGACAGGGGGAAGCGGCCCCAGCATTTT.

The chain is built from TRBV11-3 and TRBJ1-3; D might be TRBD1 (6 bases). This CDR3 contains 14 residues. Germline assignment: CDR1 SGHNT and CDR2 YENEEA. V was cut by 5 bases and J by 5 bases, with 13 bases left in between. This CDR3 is CASSDNQGRNTIYF. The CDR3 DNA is TGTGCCAGCAGCGATAACCAGGGGAGAAACACCATATATTTT. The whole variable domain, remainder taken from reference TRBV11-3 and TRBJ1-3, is EAGVVQSPRYKIIEKKQPVAFWCNPISGHNTLYWYLQNLGQGPELLIRYENEEAVDDSQLPKDRFSAERLKGVDSTLKIQPAELGDSAVYLCASSDNQGRNTIYFGEGSWLTVV.

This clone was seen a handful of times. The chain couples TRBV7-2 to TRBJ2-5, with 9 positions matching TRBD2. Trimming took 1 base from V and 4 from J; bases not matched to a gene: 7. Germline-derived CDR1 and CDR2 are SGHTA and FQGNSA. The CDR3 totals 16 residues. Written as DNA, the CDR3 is TGTGCCAGCAGCTTAGGCCTAGCGGGGTGGGGAGAGACCCAGTACTTC. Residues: CASSLGLAGWGETQYF.

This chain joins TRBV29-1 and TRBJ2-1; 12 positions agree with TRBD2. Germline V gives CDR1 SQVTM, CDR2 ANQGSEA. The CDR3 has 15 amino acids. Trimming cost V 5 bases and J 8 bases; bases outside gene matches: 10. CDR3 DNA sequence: TGCAGCGTTAAACTTAGGGCTAGCGGGGGGGATGAGCAGTTCTTC. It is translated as CSVKLRASGGDEQFF.

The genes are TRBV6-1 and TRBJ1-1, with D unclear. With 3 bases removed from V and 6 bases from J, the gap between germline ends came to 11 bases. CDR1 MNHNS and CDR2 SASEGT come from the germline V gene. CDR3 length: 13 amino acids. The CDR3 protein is CASSEGVSSEAFF. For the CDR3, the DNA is TGTGCCAGCAGTGAGGGAGTGAGCTCTGAAGCTTTCTTT.

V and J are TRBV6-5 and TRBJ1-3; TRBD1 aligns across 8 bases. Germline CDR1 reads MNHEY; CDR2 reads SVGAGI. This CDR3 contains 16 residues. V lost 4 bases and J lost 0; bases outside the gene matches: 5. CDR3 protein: CASSSPGQASGNTIYF. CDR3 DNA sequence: TGTGCCAGCAGTTCTCCGGGACAGGCCTCTGGAAACACCATATATTTT.